The entry below gives a single TCR beta chain sequence along with its context. The sample comes from a study of cytomegalovirus exposure and HLA in healthy donors. The CDR3 sequence is 14 residues long. Per germline, CDR1 SNHLY and CDR2 FYNNEI. Between the trimmed V and J ends, which lost 4 bases and 0 bases, there was a span of 8 bases. Data came from immunoSEQ multiplex PCR; TCRdb stores just in-frame clones and leaves some out. The repertoire holds 55,000 to 80,000 clones, roughly 94% seen once, with 6.5% to 9% in the top ten. The clonotype originates from a woman younger than 30 in good health and CMV-seropositive. Sequenced: PBMCs. This chain uses TRBV2 with TRBJ2-3; D is unresolved. The CDR3 here is CASSGASSTDTQYF. The CDR3 DNA reads TGTGCCAGCAGTGGGGCCTCTAGCACAGATACGCAGTATTTT.